This T cell receptor (beta chain) was found in a study of identical twins. Overall study findings and caveats: Cross-sectional statistics underpinned the conclusions; the same donors were not followed. Models underestimated how often monozygotic twins shared out-of-frame TCR alpha. Weaker excess twin sharing was seen among beta out-of-frame sequences.

A note on this clonotype: Its target is unknown.

The germline V and J ends were trimmed by 8 bases and 7 bases, with 19 bases remaining between them. CDR1 SGHDT and CDR2 YYEEEE come from the germline V gene. The CDR3 spans 13 residues. Unique molecular identifiers were in the cDNA, with template-switch universal primer binding. TCRdb ran MiXCR on the 5' RACE reads and lists one entry per CDR3 protein. Of roughly 1.6 million distinct CDR3 sequences detected, about 30% appear once; the ten largest clones hold around 0.3%. The sample was cord blood. The sequence derives from a newborn girl in good health. The rearrangement uses TRBV5-6 and TRBJ2-7, with D unclear. This chain's CDR3 is CASHEVENNEQYF. CDR3 in DNA: TGTGCCAGTCATGAGGTGGAGAACAATGAGCAGTACTTC.